This entry is about one T cell receptor beta chain. Its antigen is not identified. The PCR was carried out with 60 Vbeta primers and 13 Jbeta primers. The protocol was immunoSEQ multiplex PCR, while the TCRdb copy is restricted to in-frame clones and leaves out a portion. The sample lists about 170,000 clones, roughly four fifths occurring once. This CDR3 has 13 amino acids. Germline trimming cut 7 bases from V and 8 bases from J; bases unmatched to any gene: 10. CDR1 and CDR2 (germline): SGHTA, FQGNSA. The sample is drawn from a study of cytomegalovirus exposure and HLA in healthy donors. Whole-study findings and limits: Later analysis demonstrated an association between a missense DCLRE1C variant and TCR beta V- and J-gene trimming. The authors listed approximately 150 TCR beta chains as cytomegalovirus-associated. Among CMV-associated TCR beta chains, most appeared HLA-restricted in a later analysis.

This rearrangement joins TRBV7-2 to TRBJ1-2; 7 bases fit TRBD1. Sequences were obtained from PBMCs. This TCR came from a girl aged 5 to 17 in good health and CMV-seropositive. CDR3 sequence (DNA): TGTGCCAGCACAATAGACAGGGCTCAAGGCTACACCTTC. Its protein is CASTIDRAQGYTF.